The following is a T cell receptor (beta chain) sequence with its context. This sample is drawn from a study of cytomegalovirus exposure and HLA in healthy donors. Trimming removed 1 base from V and 7 bases from J, with 13 bases in between. In germline, CDR1 is SGHAT, CDR2 FQDESV (reference sequence). The CDR3 has 14 amino acids. Clones were read by immunoSEQ multiplex PCR, and TCRdb kept only the in-frame ones, dropping some. The data contain about 330,000 clones, 80% to 90% of them singletons. V and J are TRBV11-1 and TRBJ1-1; tentatively, D is TRBD1 (6 bases). The source is a woman aged 18 to 35 in good health and CMV-seronegative. Sequenced material: PBMCs. The CDR3 spells CASSLGTGHREAFF. In nucleotides, the CDR3 is TGTGCCAGCAGCTTAGGAACGGGACACCGTGAAGCTTTCTTT. Full variable domain (remainder filled in from reference TRBV11-1 and TRBJ1-1): EAEVAQSPRYKITEKSQAVAFWCDPISGHATLYWYRQILGQGPELLVQFQDESVVDDSQLPKDRFSAERLKGVDSTLKIQPAELGDSAMYLCASSLGTGHREAFFGQGTRLTVV.